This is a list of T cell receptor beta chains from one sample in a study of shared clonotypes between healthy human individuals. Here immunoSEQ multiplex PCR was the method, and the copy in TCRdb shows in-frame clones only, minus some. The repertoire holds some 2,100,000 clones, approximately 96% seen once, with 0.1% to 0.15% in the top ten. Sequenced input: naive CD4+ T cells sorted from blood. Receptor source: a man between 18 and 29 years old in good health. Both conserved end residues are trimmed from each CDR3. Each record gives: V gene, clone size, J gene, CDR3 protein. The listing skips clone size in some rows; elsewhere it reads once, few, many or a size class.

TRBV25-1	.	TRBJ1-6	ASSEPRGNGSPLH
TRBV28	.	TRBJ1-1	ASRTQTGPTEAF
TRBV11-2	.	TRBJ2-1	ASRVEGAFYNEQF
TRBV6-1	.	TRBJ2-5	ATRTSGGETQY
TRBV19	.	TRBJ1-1	ASNYRGANTEAF
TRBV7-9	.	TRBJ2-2	ASSLVRELF
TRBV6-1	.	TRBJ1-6	ASSAGRGGRINSPLH
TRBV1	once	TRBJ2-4	TSSPRKRQGAKNIQY
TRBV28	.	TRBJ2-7	ASSSPGQGLSYEQY
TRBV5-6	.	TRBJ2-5	ASSAGAGRDQETQY
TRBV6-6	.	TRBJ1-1	ASSYSILPEAF
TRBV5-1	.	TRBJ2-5	ASSLEGSGGPETQY
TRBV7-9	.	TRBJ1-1	ASSLADGTEAF
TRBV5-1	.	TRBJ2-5	ASSLEGPWEETQY
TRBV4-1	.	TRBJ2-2	ASSQEDSPYTGELF
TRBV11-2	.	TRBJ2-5	ASSLGEKETQY
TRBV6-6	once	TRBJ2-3	ASSYQGGETGDTQY
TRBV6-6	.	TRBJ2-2	ASSRAGELF
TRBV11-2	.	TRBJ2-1	ASSLAGLAYNEQF
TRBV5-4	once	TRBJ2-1	ASSADRPSSYNEQF
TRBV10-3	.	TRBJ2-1	AISEPGTGEQF
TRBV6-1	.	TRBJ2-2	ASSARQVGTGELF
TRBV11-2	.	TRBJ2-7	ASSEGQPYEQY
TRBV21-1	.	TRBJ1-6	ASSTDLEGSSYNSPLH
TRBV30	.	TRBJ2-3	AWSNRGTDTQY
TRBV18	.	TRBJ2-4	ASSPTGTGDIQY
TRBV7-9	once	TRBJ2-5	ASSSFRGEAQETQY
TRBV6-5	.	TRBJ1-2	ASSYSADPNGYT
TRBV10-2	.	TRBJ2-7	ASSVDYEQY
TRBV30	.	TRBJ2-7	AWSVGLGGYEQY
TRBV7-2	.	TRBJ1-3	ASSLVGNTIY
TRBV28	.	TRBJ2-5	ASSSRIGTQY
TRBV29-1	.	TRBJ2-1	SVEGPGVYNEQF
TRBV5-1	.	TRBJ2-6	ASSSDSGANVLT
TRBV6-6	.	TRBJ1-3	ASRDPGGAGNTIY
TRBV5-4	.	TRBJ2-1	ASSLYQGGSDEQF
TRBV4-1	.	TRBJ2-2	ASSQAASGNTGELF
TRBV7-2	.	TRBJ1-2	ASSSDSLTRGYT
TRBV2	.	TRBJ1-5	ASTWDRVQPQH
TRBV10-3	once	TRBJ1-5	AISEGQGAQPQH
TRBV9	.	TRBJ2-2	ASSVTGGTGELF
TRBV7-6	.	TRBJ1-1	ASSPWDRWGDEAF
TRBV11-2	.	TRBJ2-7	ASSFSRGHSYEQY
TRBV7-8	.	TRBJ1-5	ASSSGTGLGQPQH
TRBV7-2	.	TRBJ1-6	ASRAGTDNSPLH
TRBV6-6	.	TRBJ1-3	ASILEHRSSGNTIY
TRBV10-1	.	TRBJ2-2	ASSEGRENTGELF
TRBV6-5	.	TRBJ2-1	ASSYGDRGHYNEQF
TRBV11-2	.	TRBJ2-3	ASSFGGATDTQY
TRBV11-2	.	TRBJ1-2	ASSSRETYGYT
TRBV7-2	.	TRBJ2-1	ASSPRAGGPWDEQF
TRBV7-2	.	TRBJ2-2	ASSAGTGTGELF
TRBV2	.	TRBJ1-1	ASGDRDRGPEAF
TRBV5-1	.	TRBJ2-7	ASSRDSYEQY
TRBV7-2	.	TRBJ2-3	ASSRTGRLSTDTQY
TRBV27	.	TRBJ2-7	ASSLFRDSSPYEQY
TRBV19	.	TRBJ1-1	ASKPGQGYTEAF
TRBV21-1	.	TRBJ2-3	ASSKALYCVGGADTQY
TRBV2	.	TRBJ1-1	ASSETGNTEAF